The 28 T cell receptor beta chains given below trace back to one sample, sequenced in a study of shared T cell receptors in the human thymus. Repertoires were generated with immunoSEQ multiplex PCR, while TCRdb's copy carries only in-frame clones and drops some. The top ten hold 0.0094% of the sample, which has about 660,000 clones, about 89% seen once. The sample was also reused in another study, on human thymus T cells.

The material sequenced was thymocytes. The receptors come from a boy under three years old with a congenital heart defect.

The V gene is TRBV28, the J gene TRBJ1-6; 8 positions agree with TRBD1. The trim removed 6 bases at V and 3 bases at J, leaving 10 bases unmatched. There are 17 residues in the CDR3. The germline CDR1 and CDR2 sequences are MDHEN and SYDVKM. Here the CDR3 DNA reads TGTGCCAGCAGCCCAGGGGGCATGAATCTCTATAATTCACCCCTCCACTTT. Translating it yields CASSPGGMNLYNSPLHF.

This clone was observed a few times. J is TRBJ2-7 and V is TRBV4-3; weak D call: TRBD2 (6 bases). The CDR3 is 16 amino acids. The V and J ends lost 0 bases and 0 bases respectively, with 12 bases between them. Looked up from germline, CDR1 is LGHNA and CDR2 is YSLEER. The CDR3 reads CASSQDSRDFSYEQYF. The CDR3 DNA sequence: TGCGCCAGCAGCCAAGACTCCCGGGACTTCTCCTACGAGCAGTACTTC.

The CDR3 spells CASSQEVPRAGAGNEQFF. In DNA, the CDR3 is TGTGCCAGCAGCCAAGAGGTTCCTCGGGCGGGGGCGGGCAATGAGCAGTTCTTC. The chain links TRBV4-2 to TRBJ2-1; TRBD2 is a possible D gene (7 bases). Trimming removed 0 bases from V and 6 bases from J, with 21 bases in between. Germline-derived CDR1 and CDR2 are LGHNA and YNFKEQ. The CDR3 is made up of 18 amino acids.

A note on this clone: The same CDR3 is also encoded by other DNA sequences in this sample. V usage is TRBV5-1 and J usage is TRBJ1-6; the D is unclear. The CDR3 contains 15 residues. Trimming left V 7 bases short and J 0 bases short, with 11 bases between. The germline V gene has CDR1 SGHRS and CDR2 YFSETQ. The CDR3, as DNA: TGCGCCAGCGGGCGGGAGAGCTCCTATAATTCACCCCTCCACTTT. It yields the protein CASGRESSYNSPLHF.

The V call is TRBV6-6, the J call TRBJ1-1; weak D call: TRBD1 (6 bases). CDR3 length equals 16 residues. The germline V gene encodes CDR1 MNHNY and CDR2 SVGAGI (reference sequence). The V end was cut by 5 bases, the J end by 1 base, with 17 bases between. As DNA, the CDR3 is TGTGCCAGCAGTCAAACAGGGAATTGGGGGAACACTGAAGCTTTCTTT. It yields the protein CASSQTGNWGNTEAFF.

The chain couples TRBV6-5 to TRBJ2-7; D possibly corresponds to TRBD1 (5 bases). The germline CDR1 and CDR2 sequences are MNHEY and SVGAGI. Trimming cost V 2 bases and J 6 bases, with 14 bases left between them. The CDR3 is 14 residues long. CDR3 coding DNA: TGTGCCAGCAGTTACGGGGCTGCTCCCAGCGAGCAGTACTTC. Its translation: CASSYGAAPSEQYF.

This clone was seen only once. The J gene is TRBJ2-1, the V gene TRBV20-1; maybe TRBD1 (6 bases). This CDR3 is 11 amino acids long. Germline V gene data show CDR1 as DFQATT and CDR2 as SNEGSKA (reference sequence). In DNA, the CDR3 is TGCACCATCAGGGGTTGTAATGAGCAGTTCTTC. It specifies CTIRGCNEQFF.

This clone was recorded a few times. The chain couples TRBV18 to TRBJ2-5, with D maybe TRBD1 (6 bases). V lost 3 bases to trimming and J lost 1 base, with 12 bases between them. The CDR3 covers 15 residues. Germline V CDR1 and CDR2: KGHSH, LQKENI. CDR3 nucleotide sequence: TGTGCCAGCTCACCGCTCGGACAGCGCCAAGAGACCCAGTACTTC. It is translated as CASSPLGQRQETQYF. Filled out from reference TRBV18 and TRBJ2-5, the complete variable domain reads NAGVMQNPRHLVRRRGQEARLRCSPMKGHSHVYWYRQLPEEGLKFMVYLQKENIIDESGMPKERFSAEFPKEGPSILRIQQVVRGDSAAYFCASSPLGQRQETQYFGPGTRLLVL.

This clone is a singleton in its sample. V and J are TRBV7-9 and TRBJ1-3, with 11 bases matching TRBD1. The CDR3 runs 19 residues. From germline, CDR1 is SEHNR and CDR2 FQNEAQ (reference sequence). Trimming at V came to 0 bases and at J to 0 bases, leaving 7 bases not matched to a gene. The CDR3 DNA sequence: TGTGCCAGCAGCTTAGCTGTGGACAGGGGGCCTGACTCTGGAAACACCATATATTTT. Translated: CASSLAVDRGPDSGNTIYF.

CDR3 DNA: TGTGCCAGCAGCTCGGGACAGGGTTTATGGCAGCCCCAGCATTTT. Amino acids: CASSSGQGLWQPQHF. The chain links TRBV7-9 to TRBJ1-5; 9 bases align to TRBD1. Germline V gene data show CDR1 as SEHNR and CDR2 as FQNEAQ (reference sequence). The CDR3 contains 15 residues. Unmatched junction bases numbered 8, after V lost 4 bases and J lost 7 bases.

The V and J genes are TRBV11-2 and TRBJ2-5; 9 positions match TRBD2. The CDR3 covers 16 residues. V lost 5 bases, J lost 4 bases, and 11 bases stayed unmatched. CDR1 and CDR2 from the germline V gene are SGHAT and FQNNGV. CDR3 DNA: TGTGCCAGCAGCCCCAGATTAGCGGGAGAAGTAGAGACCCAGTACTTC. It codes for CASSPRLAGEVETQYF.

As DNA, the CDR3 is TGTGCCAGCAGCGAACGAGGACAGGGGGCCGGGCAGCCCCAGCATTTT. This encodes CASSERGQGAGQPQHF. The V and J genes are TRBV7-2 and TRBJ1-5, with TRBD1 matching over 11 bases. The CDR3 length is 16 residues. Germline assignment: CDR1 SGHTA and CDR2 FQGNSA. V trimming: 5 bases; J trimming: 7 bases; junction bases outside the gene matches: 10.

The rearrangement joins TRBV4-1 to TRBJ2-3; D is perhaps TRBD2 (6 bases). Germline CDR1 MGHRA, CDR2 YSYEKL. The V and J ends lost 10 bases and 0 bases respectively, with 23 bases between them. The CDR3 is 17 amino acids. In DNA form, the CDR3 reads TGCGCCACCAGTGCGGCTAGCGCCCCACTAAGCACAGATACGCAGTATTTT. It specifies CATSAASAPLSTDTQYF.

The CDR3 is CASSESQNRVSGANVLTF. The CDR3 DNA is TGTGCCAGCAGTGAATCTCAAAACAGGGTCTCTGGGGCCAACGTCCTGACTTTC. The chain joins TRBV25-1 to TRBJ2-6, with a weak D call TRBD1 (6 bases). Germline lookup yields CDR1 MGHDK and CDR2 SYGVNS. Between the trimmed V and J ends, which lost 1 base and 0 bases, there was a span of 13 bases. The CDR3 sequence is 18 residues long.

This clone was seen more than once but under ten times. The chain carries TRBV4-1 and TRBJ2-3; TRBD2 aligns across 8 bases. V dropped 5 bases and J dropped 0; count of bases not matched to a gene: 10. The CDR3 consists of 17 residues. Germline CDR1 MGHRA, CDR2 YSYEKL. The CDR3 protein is CASSFGSTSASTDTQYF. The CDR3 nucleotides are TGCGCCAGCAGCTTCGGGTCGACTAGCGCTAGCACAGATACGCAGTATTTT.

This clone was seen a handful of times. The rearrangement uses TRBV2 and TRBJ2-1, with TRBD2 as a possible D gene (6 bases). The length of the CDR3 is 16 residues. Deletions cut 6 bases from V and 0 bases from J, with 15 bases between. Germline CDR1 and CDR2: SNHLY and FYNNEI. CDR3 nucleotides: TGTGCCAGCAGCGATCGTAGCGGAAACTCCTACAATGAGCAGTTCTTC. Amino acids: CASSDRSGNSYNEQFF.

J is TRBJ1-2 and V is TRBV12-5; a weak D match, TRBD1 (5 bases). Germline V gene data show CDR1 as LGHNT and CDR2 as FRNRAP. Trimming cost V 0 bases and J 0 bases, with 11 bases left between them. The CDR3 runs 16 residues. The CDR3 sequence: CASGLVLDSANYGYTF. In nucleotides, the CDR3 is TGTGCTAGTGGTTTGGTACTCGACAGCGCTAACTATGGCTACACCTTC. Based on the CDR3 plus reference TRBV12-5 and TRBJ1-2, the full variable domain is DARVTQTPRHKVTEMGQEVTMRCQPILGHNTVFWYRQTMMQGLELLAYFRNRAPLDDSGMPKDRFSAEMPDATLATLKIQPSEPRDSAVYFCASGLVLDSANYGYTFGSGTRLTVV.

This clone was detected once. The chain's CDR3 is CSVEVGQDIHEQYF. The DNA for the CDR3 is TGCAGCGTTGAAGTGGGACAGGACATCCACGAGCAGTACTTC. V is TRBV29-1 and J is TRBJ2-7, with 8 bases identical to TRBD1. This CDR3 is built from 14 residues. Trimming removed 1 base from V and 5 bases from J; junction bases left unmatched: 7. Germline V gene lookup returns CDR1 SQVTM and CDR2 ANQGSEA.

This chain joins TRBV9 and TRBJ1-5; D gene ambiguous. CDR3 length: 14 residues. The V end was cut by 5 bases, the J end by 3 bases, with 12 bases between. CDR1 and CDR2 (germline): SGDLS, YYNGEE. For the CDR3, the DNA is TGTGCCAGCAGTAGAGAGGCCCACAATCAGCCCCAGCATTTT. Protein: CASSREAHNQPQHF.

Written as DNA, the CDR3 is TGTGCCAGCGGGCGCTCCCCTCCTAGCGGGAGGGTTAGCAATGAGCAGTTCTTC. Protein product: CASGRSPPSGRVSNEQFF. V and J are TRBV2 and TRBJ2-1; the match to TRBD2 covers 12 bases. CDR3 length: 18 residues. The junction had 17 bases not matched to a gene; V was cut back by 8 bases and J by 6 bases. Germline CDR1 and CDR2: SNHLY and FYNNEI. The full variable domain, completed using reference TRBV2 and TRBJ2-1, is EPEVTQTPSHQVTQMGQEVILRCVPISNHLYFYWYRQILGQKVEFLVSFYNNEISEKSEIFDDQFSVERPDGSNFTLKIRSTKLEDSAMYFCASGRSPPSGRVSNEQFFGPGTRLTVL.

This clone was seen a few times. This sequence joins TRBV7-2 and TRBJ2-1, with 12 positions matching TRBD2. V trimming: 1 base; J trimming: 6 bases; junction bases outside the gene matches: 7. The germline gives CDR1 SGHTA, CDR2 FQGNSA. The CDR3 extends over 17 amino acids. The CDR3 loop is CASSLGSPSGGANEQFF. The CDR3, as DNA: TGTGCCAGCAGCTTAGGATCCCCTAGCGGGGGGGCCAATGAGCAGTTCTTC.

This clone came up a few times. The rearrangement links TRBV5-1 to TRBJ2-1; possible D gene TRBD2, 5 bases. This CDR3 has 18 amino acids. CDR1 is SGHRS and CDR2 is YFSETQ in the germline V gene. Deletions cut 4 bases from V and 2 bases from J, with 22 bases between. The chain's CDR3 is CASSKPLPRSGPYNEQFF. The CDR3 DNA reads TGCGCCAGCAGCAAACCCCTGCCCCGGAGCGGACCCTACAATGAGCAGTTCTTC. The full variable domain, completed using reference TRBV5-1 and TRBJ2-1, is KAGVTQTPRYLIKTRGQQVTLSCSPISGHRSVSWYQQTPGQGLQFLFEYFSETQRNKGNFPGRFSGRQFSNSRSEMNVSTLELGDSALYLCASSKPLPRSGPYNEQFFGPGTRLTVL.

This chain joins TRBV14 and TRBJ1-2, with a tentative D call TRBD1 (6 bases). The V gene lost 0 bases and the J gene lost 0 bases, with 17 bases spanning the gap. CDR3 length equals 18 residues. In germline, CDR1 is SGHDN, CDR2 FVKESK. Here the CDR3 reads CASSQDPQRQDSNYGYTF. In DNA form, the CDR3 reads TGTGCCAGCAGCCAAGACCCCCAGCGACAGGATTCTAACTATGGCTACACCTTC. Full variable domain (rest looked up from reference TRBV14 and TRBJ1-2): EAGVTQFPSHSVIEKGQTVTLRCDPISGHDNLYWYRRVMGKEIKFLLHFVKESKQDESGMPNNRFLAERTGGTYSTLKVQPAELEDSGVYFCASSQDPQRQDSNYGYTFGSGTRLTVV.

CDR3 sequence reads: CAWSGYDSYNEQFF. CDR3 DNA: TGTGCCTGGAGTGGCTACGACAGTTACAATGAGCAGTTCTTC. This chain uses TRBV30 with TRBJ2-1; maybe TRBD1 (5 bases). Germline CDR1 reads GTSNPN; CDR2 reads SVGIG (reference sequence). This CDR3 region has 14 residues. Trimming took 1 base from V and 4 from J, leaving 11 bases between them.

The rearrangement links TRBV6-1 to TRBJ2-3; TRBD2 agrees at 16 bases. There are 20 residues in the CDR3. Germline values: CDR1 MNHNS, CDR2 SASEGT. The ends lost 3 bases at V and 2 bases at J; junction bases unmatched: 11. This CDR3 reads CASSDGTSGGAFSTTDTQYF. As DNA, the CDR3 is TGTGCCAGCAGTGATGGGACTAGCGGGGGGGCCTTTTCCACCACAGATACGCAGTATTTT.

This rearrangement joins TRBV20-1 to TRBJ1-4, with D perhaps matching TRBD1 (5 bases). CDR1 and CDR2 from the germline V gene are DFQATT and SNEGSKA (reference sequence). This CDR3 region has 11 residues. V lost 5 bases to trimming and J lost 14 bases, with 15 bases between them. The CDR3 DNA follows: TGCAGTGCTCTGGACACGGGGAGGCTGTTTTTT. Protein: CSALDTGRLFF.

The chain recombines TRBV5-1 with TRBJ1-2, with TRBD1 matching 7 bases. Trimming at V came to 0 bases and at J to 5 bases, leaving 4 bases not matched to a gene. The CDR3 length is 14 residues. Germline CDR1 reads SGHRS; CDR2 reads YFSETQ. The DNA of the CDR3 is TGCGCCAGCAGCTTGGTGAGGGGGCATTATGGCTACACCTTC. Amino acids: CASSLVRGHYGYTF. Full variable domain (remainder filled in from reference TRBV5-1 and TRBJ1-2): KAGVTQTPRYLIKTRGQQVTLSCSPISGHRSVSWYQQTPGQGLQFLFEYFSETQRNKGNFPGRFSGRQFSNSRSEMNVSTLELGDSALYLCASSLVRGHYGYTFGSGTRLTVV.

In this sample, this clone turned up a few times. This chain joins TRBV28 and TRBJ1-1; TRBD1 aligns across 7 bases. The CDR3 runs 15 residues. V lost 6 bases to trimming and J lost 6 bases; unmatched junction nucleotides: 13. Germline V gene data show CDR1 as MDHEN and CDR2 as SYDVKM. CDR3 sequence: CASRGGRQGRPEAFF. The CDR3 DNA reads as TGTGCCAGCAGAGGGGGCAGACAGGGAAGGCCTGAAGCTTTCTTT.